Shown below are 15 T cell receptor beta chains from a single sample sequenced in a study of shared T cell receptors in the human thymus. The repertoire was sequenced with immunoSEQ multiplex PCR; TCRdb's copy has only in-frame clones and lacks some. The sample consists of hundreds of thousands of clones, approximately 87% of them appearing once. Separately, the same data were catalogued under a study of human thymus T cells.

Sequencing was performed on thymocytes. The origin of the receptors is a boy under three years old with a congenital heart defect.

V is TRBV21-1 and J is TRBJ2-7; the tabulated D call, TRBD1, remains unverified against the DNA. TRBV21-1 is flagged as a pseudogene. The CDR3 length is 16 residues. The CDR3 here is CASRLLARARGYEQYF. CDR3 DNA sequence: TGTGCCAGCAGACTACTTGCTCGCGCCAGGGGGTACGAGCAGTACTTC.

The chain uses TRBV28 and TRBJ1-2, with 7 bases identical to TRBD1. CDR1 is MDHEN, CDR2 SYDVKM, per germline. V dropped 7 bases and J dropped 5; count of bases not matched to a gene: 7. This CDR3 comprises 13 residues. CDR3 region: CASTTPTGYGYTF. The CDR3 DNA sequence: TGTGCCAGCACTACGCCGACAGGGTATGGCTACACCTTC.

V gene TRBV28 combines with J gene TRBJ1-1; TRBD1 agrees at 8 bases. The CDR3 runs to 17 residues. CDR1 and CDR2 from the germline V gene are MDHEN and SYDVKM. With 0 bases clipped from V and 4 bases from J, the junction kept 10 bases outside the gene matches. CDR3 bases: TGTGCCAGCAGTTTATGCGGGACAGGAATCATGTGCACTGAAGCTTTCTTT. Its protein is CASSLCGTGIMCTEAFF.

The chain is built from TRBV9 and TRBJ2-1; possible D gene TRBD2, 6 bases. From germline, CDR1 is SGDLS and CDR2 YYNGEE. This CDR3 contains 16 residues. Trimming stripped 2 bases from V and 2 bases from J, with 14 bases between. CDR3 DNA: TGTGCCAGCAGCGTCACTCTAGCGCCGACCTACAATGAGCAGTTCTTC. Amino acids: CASSVTLAPTYNEQFF.

This clone was counted a single time. The chain combines TRBV19 with TRBJ1-1, with a possible D match to TRBD1 (5 bases). This CDR3 contains 15 residues. Germline CDR1 LNHDA, CDR2 SQIVND (reference sequence). Trimming shortened V by 1 base and J by 0 bases, and 9 bases separated the two germline ends. In nucleotides, the CDR3 is TGTGCCAGTAGTATAGCTCGGGGGTTGAACACTGAAGCTTTCTTT. Protein: CASSIARGLNTEAFF.

This chain uses TRBV27 with TRBJ2-7, with a possible D match to TRBD2 (7 bases). CDR3 length: 14 amino acids. The V end was cut by 5 bases, the J end by 4 bases, with 15 bases between. CDR1 MNHEY and CDR2 SMNVEV come from the germline V gene (reference sequence). CDR3 protein: CASSARGGYYEQYF. CDR3 nucleotide sequence: TGTGCCAGCAGTGCCAGGGGAGGGTATTACGAGCAGTACTTC.

J is TRBJ2-1 and V is TRBV25-1; D is perhaps TRBD1 (5 bases). Trimming stripped 5 bases from V and 5 bases from J, with 19 bases between. The CDR3 extends over 16 amino acids. The germline gives CDR1 MGHDK, CDR2 SYGVNS. The CDR3 loop is CASSHSTVLNNNEQFF. The CDR3 nucleotides read TGTGCCAGCAGTCATTCGACAGTCCTTAACAACAATGAGCAGTTCTTC.

CDR3 residues: CASSYRERTQETQYF. CDR3 in DNA: TGTGCCAGCAGCTACCGGGAGCGGACGCAAGAGACCCAGTACTTC. This chain uses TRBV7-2 with TRBJ2-5; D perhaps matches TRBD2 (6 bases). The CDR3 has 15 residues. The V end was cut by 4 bases, the J end by 2 bases, with 14 bases between. Germline V CDR1 and CDR2: SGHTA, FQGNSA.

The rearrangement links TRBV14 to TRBJ2-2; the match to TRBD2 covers 11 bases. The CDR3 covers 16 residues. CDR1 is SGHDN, CDR2 FVKESK, per germline. The V segment lost 4 bases and the J segment 3 bases; nucleotides outside the gene matches: 4. CDR3 sequence: CASSLSGRVHTGELFF. CDR3 DNA: TGTGCCAGCAGCCTTAGCGGGAGGGTTCACACCGGGGAGCTGTTTTTT.

The J gene is TRBJ1-3, the V gene TRBV5-6; TRBD1 might be the D (6 bases). With 1 base removed from V and 3 bases from J, the gap between germline ends came to 17 bases. CDR3 length: 17 residues. Germline loops: CDR1 SGHDT, CDR2 YYEEEE. This CDR3 is CASSLIQGPQIGNTIYF. CDR3 bases: TGTGCCAGCAGCTTGATCCAGGGGCCCCAGATTGGAAACACCATATATTTT.

This chain uses TRBV10-3 with TRBJ2-7; 15 positions match TRBD2. Germline CDR1 ENHRY, CDR2 SYGVKD. This CDR3 comprises 17 residues. Trimming cost V 6 bases and J 0 bases; bases outside gene matches: 6. CDR3 residues: CAISGLAGGMSSYEQYF. CDR3 DNA: TGTGCCATCAGCGGACTAGCGGGGGGGATGAGCTCCTACGAGCAGTACTTC.

Turning to this clone: At one of its ends the junction is not consistent with the germline gene, which may arise from a read error. This rearrangement joins TRBV30 to TRBJ1-2, with unresolved D. There are 12 residues in the CDR3. Germline CDR1 is GTSNPN and CDR2 is SVGIG (reference sequence). CDR3: CARSVESFGYTF. The DNA of the CDR3 is TGTGCCCGGAGTGTAGAGTCGTTTGGCTACACCTTC. The full variable domain, completed using reference TRBV30 and TRBJ1-2, is SQTIHQWPATLVQPVGSPLSLECTVEGTSNPNLYWYRQAAGRGLQLLFYSVGIGQISSEVPQNLSASRPQDRQFILSSKKLLLSDSGFYLCARSVESFGYTFGSGTRLTVV.

This chain connects TRBV4-1 to TRBJ2-2; TRBD2 matches 7 bases. Germline loops: CDR1 MGHRA, CDR2 YSYEKL. V gave up 2 bases and J gave up 5 bases; unmatched junction bases: 8. The CDR3 is 16 amino acids. CDR3 in DNA: TGCGCCAGCAGCCAACCCGGACTAGGCGATACCGGGGAGCTGTTTTTT. Its translation: CASSQPGLGDTGELFF.

This chain links TRBV14 with TRBJ2-1; D is unclear. This CDR3 is 13 amino acids long. Trimming removed 0 bases from V and 9 bases from J, with 9 bases in between. Germline lookup yields CDR1 SGHDN and CDR2 FVKESK. CDR3 nucleotides: TGTGCCAGCAGCCAAGACCCCCGTAGTGAGCAGTTCTTC. Translating it yields CASSQDPRSEQFF.

This clone was seen just once. This chain connects TRBV28 to TRBJ2-5, with TRBD2 matching over 12 bases. CDR3 length: 17 residues. Germline V gene sequence: CDR1 MDHEN, CDR2 SYDVKM. The junction had 6 bases not matched to a gene; V was cut back by 3 bases and J by 1 base. CDR3 sequence (DNA): TGTGCCAGCAGTTTTGGGACTAGCGGGTTACTCCAAGAGACCCAGTACTTC. Translating it yields CASSFGTSGLLQETQYF.